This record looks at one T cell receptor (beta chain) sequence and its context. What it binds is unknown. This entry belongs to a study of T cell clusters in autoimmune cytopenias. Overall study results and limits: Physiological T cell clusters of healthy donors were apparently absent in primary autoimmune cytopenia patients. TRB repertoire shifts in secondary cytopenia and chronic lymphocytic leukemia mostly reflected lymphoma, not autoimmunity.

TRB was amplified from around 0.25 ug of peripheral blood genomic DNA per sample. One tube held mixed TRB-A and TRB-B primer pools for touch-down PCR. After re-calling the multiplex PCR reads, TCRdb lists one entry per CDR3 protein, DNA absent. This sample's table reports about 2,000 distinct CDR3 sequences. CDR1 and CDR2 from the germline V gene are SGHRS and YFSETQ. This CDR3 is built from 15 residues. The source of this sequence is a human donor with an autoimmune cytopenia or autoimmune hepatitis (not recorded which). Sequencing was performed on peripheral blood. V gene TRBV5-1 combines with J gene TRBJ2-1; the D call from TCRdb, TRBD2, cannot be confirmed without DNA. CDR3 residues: CASSLGSGGGNEQFF.